The 15 T cell receptor beta chains below come from one sample, sequenced in a study of tumor-infiltrating lymphocytes in localized non-small cell lung cancer. The method was immunoSEQ multiplex PCR; TCRdb's version includes in-frame clones alone and lacks a portion of them. In the table there are over 10,000 clones, around three fifths of which are singletons. Sequencing was done on a sample of lung tumor tissue. The receptors were sampled from a human donor with non-small cell lung cancer.

V and J are TRBV4-1 and TRBJ2-7; 8 bases agree with TRBD1. V lost 0 bases to trimming and J lost 4 bases; unmatched junction nucleotides: 8. The CDR3 runs 16 residues. Germline-derived CDR1 and CDR2 are MGHRA and YSYEKL. CDR3 sequence (DNA): TGCGCCAGCAGCCAAGAACGTCGCAGGGGGCCGTACGAGCAGTACTTC. It specifies CASSQERRRGPYEQYF.

The V gene is TRBV6-5, the J gene TRBJ2-7; D is possibly TRBD1 (6 bases). The CDR3 is made up of 16 amino acids. CDR1 MNHEY and CDR2 SVGAGI come from the germline V gene. Trimming removed 2 bases from V and 5 bases from J, with 19 bases in between. In DNA form, the CDR3 reads TGTGCCAGCAGTTACGCGATCGGGGACACTCCGGACGAGCAGTACTTC. It translates to CASSYAIGDTPDEQYF.

This chain uses TRBV2 with TRBJ1-1; D possibly corresponds to TRBD1 (6 bases). V gave up 8 bases and J gave up 7 bases, with 11 bases separating them. CDR3 length equals 11 residues. Germline V gene data show CDR1 as SNHLY and CDR2 as FYNNEI. The CDR3 loop reads CASRQEVEAFF. CDR3 sequence (DNA): TGTGCCAGCCGACAGGAGGTTGAAGCTTTCTTT.

CDR3 in DNA: TGTGCCATCAGCCGAGAAAGGGGCCCTTACAATGAGCAGTTCTTC. Its translation: CAISRERGPYNEQFF. The V gene is TRBV10-3, the J gene TRBJ2-1; the D gene is possibly TRBD1 (5 bases). CDR1 is ENHRY, CDR2 SYGVKD, per germline. This CDR3 region has 15 residues. V lost 6 bases and J 4 bases, leaving 16 bases between the germline ends.

The rearrangement uses TRBV5-4 and TRBJ1-4; 8 bases match TRBD1. The ends lost 4 bases at V and 4 bases at J; junction bases unmatched: 6. The germline V gene encodes CDR1 SGHNT and CDR2 YYREEE (reference sequence). The CDR3 consists of 15 residues. CDR3 bases: TGTGCCAGCAGCGAAAACAGGGGGGTTAATGAAAAACTGTTTTTT. Protein: CASSENRGVNEKLFF. Full variable domain (remainder filled in from reference TRBV5-4 and TRBJ1-4): ETGVTQSPTHLIKTRGQQVTLRCSSQSGHNTVSWYQQALGQGPQFIFQYYREEENGRGNFPPRFSGLQFPNYSSELNVNALELDDSALYLCASSENRGVNEKLFFGSGTQLSVL.

This clone was seen only once. The V and J genes are TRBV7-2 and TRBJ2-5; D assignment may be TRBD1 or TRBD2 (5 bases each). CDR1 SGHTA and CDR2 FQGNSA come from the germline V gene. V was clipped by 5 bases and J by 7 bases, with 11 bases between them. The CDR3 is 12 residues long. The CDR3 loop reads CASSRDGGTQYF. The CDR3 DNA reads TGTGCCAGCAGCCGAGATGGGGGGACCCAGTACTTC.

This clone was recorded only once. The rearrangement links TRBV4-1 to TRBJ2-7, with 12 bases fitting TRBD1. J lost 6 bases, V lost 4 bases, and 4 bases had no gene match. Germline V gene data show CDR1 as MGHRA and CDR2 as YSYEKL. This CDR3 region has 14 residues. CDR3 sequence reads: CASSRDRGLSEQYF. The CDR3 coding sequence is TGCGCCAGCAGCCGGGACAGGGGGCTCAGCGAGCAGTACTTC.

V is TRBV5-4 and J is TRBJ1-2, with D uncertain. Germline CDR1 reads SGHNT; CDR2 reads YYREEE (reference sequence). The CDR3 sequence is 13 residues long. With 3 bases removed from V and 4 bases from J, the gap between germline ends came to 10 bases. For the CDR3, the DNA is TGTGCCAGCAGCTCCTCTCGGCGCTATGGCTACACCTTC. This translates into CASSSSRRYGYTF.

V usage is TRBV29-1 and J usage is TRBJ1-4, with a possible D match to TRBD1 (5 bases). Trimming stripped 1 base from V and 10 bases from J, with 19 bases between. The CDR3 is 15 residues long. Germline lookup yields CDR1 SQVTM and CDR2 ANQGSEA. CDR3 in DNA: TGCAGCGTTGAAGTCTTGGGGGTAGGGCAGGCAAAACTGTTTTTT. Its translation: CSVEVLGVGQAKLFF.

The V and J genes are TRBV29-1 and TRBJ2-5, with D unclear. The V end lost 5 bases, the J end lost 5 bases, and 6 bases lay between the germline ends. CDR1 is SQVTM and CDR2 is ANQGSEA in the germline V gene. This CDR3 is 10 amino acids long. This chain's CDR3 is CSVLWETQYF. The CDR3 DNA reads TGCAGCGTTTTATGGGAGACCCAGTACTTC.

This clone was seen once. In DNA form, the CDR3 reads TGCGCCAGCAGAGCGGACCCCACAGATACGCAGTATTTT. Translating it yields CASRADPTDTQYF. V and J are TRBV5-1 and TRBJ2-3, with TRBD2 as a possible D gene (5 bases). Germline V gene sequence: CDR1 SGHRS, CDR2 YFSETQ. Trimming cost V 5 bases and J 2 bases, with 9 bases left between them. This CDR3 is built from 13 residues.

This clone occurred once. The chain recombines TRBV7-3 with TRBJ2-5; perhaps TRBD1 as D (6 bases). This CDR3 comprises 13 residues. Per the germline V gene, CDR1 is SGHTA and CDR2 is FQGTGA. The V end lost 4 bases, the J end lost 5 bases, and 11 bases lay between the germline ends. This CDR3 reads CASSSDRRETQYF. The CDR3 DNA reads as TGTGCCAGCAGCTCGGACAGAAGGGAGACCCAGTACTTC.

The chain links TRBV14 to TRBJ2-1; a possible D gene is TRBD2 (6 bases). This CDR3 region has 16 residues. Germline CDR1 and CDR2: SGHDN and FVKESK. V lost 1 base to trimming and J lost 11 bases, with 21 bases between them. The CDR3 spells CASSQATGTPSLKQFF. CDR3 in DNA: TGTGCCAGCAGCCAAGCAACCGGGACTCCAAGCTTGAAGCAGTTCTTC.

This clone is medium-sized within its sample. The chain carries TRBV5-1 and TRBJ2-7; 7 bases line up with TRBD1. The ends lost 1 base at V and 4 bases at J; junction bases unmatched: 2. Germline V gene sequence: CDR1 SGHRS, CDR2 YFSETQ. This CDR3 is built from 13 residues. The CDR3 region is CASSLTTGYEQYF. The CDR3 DNA reads as TGCGCCAGCAGCTTGACGACAGGGTACGAGCAGTACTTC.

Concerning this clone itself: This sample also contains other DNA sequences that code for the same CDR3. This chain joins TRBV18 and TRBJ1-1, with D hard to call. Germline-derived CDR1 and CDR2 are KGHSH and LQKENI. The V end was cut by 3 bases, the J end by 3 bases, with 8 bases between. The CDR3 contains 13 residues. The CDR3 nucleotides read TGTGCCAGCTCACCCTCCGTGGACACTGAAGCTTTCTTT. Amino acid sequence: CASSPSVDTEAFF. Drawing the rest from reference TRBV18 and TRBJ1-1, the complete variable domain is NAGVMQNPRHLVRRRGQEARLRCSPMKGHSHVYWYRQLPEEGLKFMVYLQKENIIDESGMPKERFSAEFPKEGPSILRIQQVVRGDSAAYFCASSPSVDTEAFFGQGTRLTVV.